These 32 T cell receptor beta chains were all obtained from the same sample, sequenced in a study of cytomegalovirus exposure and HLA in healthy donors. It was with 60 Vbeta and 13 Jbeta primers that the PCR ran. This table comes from immunoSEQ multiplex PCR, and its TCRdb copy is limited to in-frame clones, with some not included. The sample has around 300,000 clones; roughly 90% are singletons. The sample consisted of PBMCs. The receptors were sampled from a woman aged 18 to 35 in good health and CMV-seronegative.

V usage is TRBV25-1 and J usage is TRBJ2-7, with D possibly being TRBD1 (6 bases). Deletions cut 3 bases from V and 2 bases from J, with 11 bases between. The germline V gene has CDR1 MGHDK and CDR2 SYGVNS. The CDR3 totals 14 residues. The CDR3 nucleotides read TGTGCCAGCAGTGACGGACAGCGGCCCTACGAGCAGTACTTC. This translates into CASSDGQRPYEQYF.

The chain employs TRBV6-5 and TRBJ1-2; the match to TRBD1 covers 10 bases. Germline loops: CDR1 MNHEY, CDR2 SVGAGI. J was trimmed by 8 bases and V by 0 bases; bases with no gene match: 9. CDR3 size: 16 residues. The CDR3 protein is CASSYSSAGQGRGYTF. DNA of the CDR3: TGTGCCAGCAGTTACTCGTCGGCGGGACAGGGGAGAGGCTACACCTTC.

This clone has more than one count but fewer than ten. The rearrangement joins TRBV5-1 to TRBJ2-7, with a possible D match to TRBD2 (5 bases). CDR3 length equals 13 residues. CDR1 is SGHRS, CDR2 YFSETQ, per germline. V lost 4 bases to trimming and J lost 2 bases, with 10 bases between them. CDR3 sequence (DNA): TGCGCCAGCAGCGTAAGGGAGACCTACGAGCAGTACTTC. Residues: CASSVRETYEQYF. The full variable domain, with the rest looked up from reference TRBV5-1 and TRBJ2-7, is KAGVTQTPRYLIKTRGQQVTLSCSPISGHRSVSWYQQTPGQGLQFLFEYFSETQRNKGNFPGRFSGRQFSNSRSEMNVSTLELGDSALYLCASSVRETYEQYFGPGTRLTVT.

The chain couples TRBV14 to TRBJ1-1; tentatively, D is TRBD1 (5 bases). This CDR3 spans 17 amino acids. Deletions cut 0 bases from V and 0 bases from J, with 14 bases between. Germline V gene sequence: CDR1 SGHDN, CDR2 FVKESK. In nucleotides, the CDR3 is TGTGCCAGCAGCCAAGATTTGGGGCGCAACATGAACACTGAAGCTTTCTTT. The encoded protein is CASSQDLGRNMNTEAFF. The whole variable domain, filled in from reference TRBV14 and TRBJ1-1, reads EAGVTQFPSHSVIEKGQTVTLRCDPISGHDNLYWYRRVMGKEIKFLLHFVKESKQDESGMPNNRFLAERTGGTYSTLKVQPAELEDSGVYFCASSQDLGRNMNTEAFFGQGTRLTVV.

This clone was recorded once. The rearrangement uses TRBV27 and TRBJ2-5; 9 bases map to TRBD2. Germline CDR1 and CDR2: MNHEY and SMNVEV (reference sequence). This CDR3 has 13 amino acids. The ends lost 6 bases at V and 5 bases at J; junction bases unmatched: 4. In DNA, the CDR3 is TGTGCCAGCAGCCTAGGGACTAGCGAGACCCAGTACTTC. Residues: CASSLGTSETQYF.

This chain connects TRBV15 to TRBJ2-4, with 7 bases matching TRBD2. The length of the CDR3 is 17 residues. Germline lookup yields CDR1 LNHNV and CDR2 YYDKDF (reference sequence). J lost 3 bases, V lost 1 base, and 9 bases had no gene match. CDR3 DNA sequence: TGTGCCACCAGCAGAGGAGCGGGGTCTCCTGGCAAAAACATTCAGTACTTC. This sequence encodes CATSRGAGSPGKNIQYF. Looking up the rest from reference TRBV15 and TRBJ2-4 gives the full variable domain: DAMVIQNPRYQVTQFGKPVTLSCSQTLNHNVMYWYQQKSSQAPKLLFHYYDKDFNNEADTPDNFQSRRPNTSFCFLDIRSPGLGDTAMYLCATSRGAGSPGKNIQYFGAGTRLSVL.

This chain uses TRBV19 with TRBJ1-6; 7 bases are a match to TRBD1. J gave up 10 bases and V 4 bases, and 16 bases lay outside the gene matches. Per the germline V gene, CDR1 is LNHDA and CDR2 is SQIVND (reference sequence). This CDR3 is 17 amino acids long. The CDR3 DNA reads as TGTGCCAGTAGTACCCTCCAACCGACAGGGAGAGACTCACCCCTCCACTTT. Protein: CASSTLQPTGRDSPLHF.

The V gene is TRBV11-3, the J gene TRBJ2-7, with 8 positions matching TRBD1. CDR3 size: 14 residues. After removal of 5 bases from V and 6 bases from J, the junction contained 9 bases not matched to a gene. Germline CDR1 and CDR2: SGHNT and YENEEA. The CDR3 DNA follows: TGTGCCAGCAGCGGAGGGACAGGTCCAGGCGAGCAGTACTTC. It translates to CASSGGTGPGEQYF.

This chain uses TRBV2 with TRBJ1-1; maybe TRBD1 (6 bases). The CDR3 runs 12 residues. V gave up 9 bases and J gave up 6 bases, with 14 bases separating them. The germline CDR1 and CDR2 sequences are SNHLY and FYNNEI. This CDR3 reads CASTTGTPEAFF. CDR3 in DNA: TGTGCCAGTACTACAGGGACCCCTGAAGCTTTCTTT.

The chain joins TRBV4-2 to TRBJ1-1, with D perhaps matching TRBD1 (5 bases). Trimming took off 0 bases at V and 5 bases at J, with 13 bases between the two ends. The CDR3 loop spans 15 amino acids. Germline CDR1 reads LGHNA; CDR2 reads YNFKEQ. The CDR3: CASSQDAGPKTEAFF. CDR3 DNA sequence: TGTGCCAGCAGCCAAGATGCAGGGCCCAAGACTGAAGCTTTCTTT.

This clone showed up many times. V and J are TRBV10-2 and TRBJ1-1; D not resolved. This CDR3 has 11 residues. Trimming took 10 bases from V and 7 from J, leaving 13 bases between them. Germline loops: CDR1 WSHSY, CDR2 SAAADI. CDR3 coding DNA: TGCGCCACTCCCTCCGGAGTTGAAGCTTTCTTT. It specifies CATPSGVEAFF.

The chain is built from TRBV7-9 and TRBJ1-1, with a tentative D call TRBD1 (6 bases). CDR3 length: 13 amino acids. V was trimmed by 0 bases and J by 8 bases, leaving 10 bases between them. Germline CDR1 reads SEHNR; CDR2 reads FQNEAQ (reference sequence). In nucleotides, the CDR3 is TGTGCCAGCAGCTTAGCGACAACAGGGGAAGCTTTCTTT. It specifies CASSLATTGEAFF.

CDR3 residues: CASGFWIEGAWDTDTQYF. CDR3 DNA sequence: TGTGCTAGTGGTTTTTGGATCGAAGGGGCCTGGGACACAGATACGCAGTATTTT. The chain combines TRBV12-5 with TRBJ2-3; tentatively, D is TRBD1 (5 bases). V was shortened by 3 bases and J by 2 bases, with 21 bases between the two germline ends. Per germline, CDR1 LGHNT and CDR2 FRNRAP. This CDR3 has 18 residues. The full variable domain, completed using reference TRBV12-5 and TRBJ2-3, is DARVTQTPRHKVTEMGQEVTMRCQPILGHNTVFWYRQTMMQGLELLAYFRNRAPLDDSGMPKDRFSAEMPDATLATLKIQPSEPRDSAVYFCASGFWIEGAWDTDTQYFGPGTRLTVL.

The rearrangement links TRBV2 to TRBJ1-1, with unresolved D. The germline V gene encodes CDR1 SNHLY and CDR2 FYNNEI. The length of the CDR3 is 13 residues. The V gene lost 5 bases and the J gene lost 5 bases, with 12 bases spanning the gap. CDR3 sequence: CASSYETGTEAFF. For the CDR3, the DNA is TGTGCCAGCAGTTATGAGACCGGGACTGAAGCTTTCTTT.

The chain recombines TRBV4-2 with TRBJ2-2, with 7 bases lining up with TRBD2. There are 17 residues in the CDR3. Germline trimming cut 1 base from V and 3 bases from J; bases unmatched to any gene: 8. Germline V gives CDR1 LGHNA, CDR2 YNFKEQ. The CDR3 spells CASSQVDFRGDTGELFF. The CDR3 DNA follows: TGTGCCAGCAGCCAAGTTGATTTTCGGGGGGACACCGGGGAGCTGTTTTTT.

The rearrangement joins TRBV6-5 to TRBJ1-2; 7 bases map to TRBD1. The CDR3 is 12 amino acids. The V gene end was trimmed by 6 bases and the J gene end by 7 bases; junction bases not matched to a gene: 5. Germline values: CDR1 MNHEY, CDR2 SVGAGI. The CDR3 DNA reads TGTGCCAGCAGACCAACAGGGGCTGGCTACACCTTC. It translates to CASRPTGAGYTF.

This chain links TRBV5-4 with TRBJ2-1; maybe TRBD2 (6 bases). CDR1 is SGHNT and CDR2 is YYREEE in the germline V gene (reference sequence). The V end lost 0 bases, the J end lost 0 bases, and 13 bases lay between the germline ends. CDR3 size: 17 residues. CDR3 loop: CASSLGPSASSYNEQFF. CDR3 coding DNA: TGTGCCAGCAGCTTGGGTCCTAGCGCTAGCTCCTACAATGAGCAGTTCTTC.

The chain combines TRBV6-6 with TRBJ1-1; no clear D. The ends were cut back, 6 bases at V and 0 bases at J, with 11 bases in the middle. Germline CDR1 MNHNY, CDR2 SVGAGI (reference sequence). The CDR3 has 14 amino acids. CDR3 residues: CASRPQIMNTEAFF. Here the CDR3 DNA reads TGTGCCAGCAGGCCCCAGATTATGAACACTGAAGCTTTCTTT.

The V and J genes are TRBV27 and TRBJ2-2; D not certain. With 3 bases removed from V and 7 bases from J, the gap between germline ends came to 9 bases. The CDR3 spans 13 residues. Germline V gives CDR1 MNHEY, CDR2 SMNVEV (reference sequence). The CDR3: CASSFNYGGELFF. DNA for the CDR3: TGTGCCAGCAGTTTCAACTATGGCGGGGAGCTGTTTTTT.

This clone was detected once. The CDR3 loop is CASSVGAGLAGVNEQFF. The DNA of the CDR3 is TGCGCCAGCAGCGTCGGAGCGGGACTAGCGGGGGTCAATGAGCAGTTCTTC. This chain links TRBV10-1 with TRBJ2-1; 14 nucleotides match TRBD2. The CDR3 runs 17 residues. V dropped 6 bases and J dropped 6; count of bases not matched to a gene: 10. Germline V gene sequence: CDR1 WNHNN, CDR2 SYGVQD (reference sequence).

This clone was recorded a few times. This sequence joins TRBV18 and TRBJ2-7, with 9 bases matching TRBD1. V lost 0 bases and J lost 6; bases outside the gene matches: 6. This CDR3 is 15 amino acids long. Germline V gives CDR1 KGHSH, CDR2 LQKENI. CDR3 DNA sequence: TGTGCCAGCTCACCACCTATGGGACAGGGTAGCGAGCAGTACTTC. It translates to CASSPPMGQGSEQYF. Full variable domain (rest looked up from reference TRBV18 and TRBJ2-7): NAGVMQNPRHLVRRRGQEARLRCSPMKGHSHVYWYRQLPEEGLKFMVYLQKENIIDESGMPKERFSAEFPKEGPSILRIQQVVRGDSAAYFCASSPPMGQGSEQYFGPGTRLTVT.

The V and J genes are TRBV7-9 and TRBJ1-1; D remains unclear. Trimming stripped 0 bases from V and 1 base from J, with 3 bases between. CDR1 and CDR2 from the germline V gene are SEHNR and FQNEAQ (reference sequence). This CDR3 region has 13 residues. The CDR3 coding sequence is TGTGCCAGCAGCTTAGCCTGGAACACTGAAGCTTTCTTT. Amino acids: CASSLAWNTEAFF.

This clone was detected only once. The V call is TRBV5-1, the J call TRBJ1-5, with D possibly being TRBD1 (6 bases). Trimming removed 4 bases from V and 0 bases from J, with 11 bases in between. This CDR3 spans 15 amino acids. Germline V CDR1 and CDR2: SGHRS, YFSETQ. The CDR3 region is CASSLGANSNQPQHF. The CDR3 DNA reads as TGCGCCAGCAGCCTGGGGGCCAATAGCAATCAGCCCCAGCATTTT.

The chain combines TRBV18 with TRBJ1-1; 8 nucleotides match TRBD1. The junction had 4 bases not matched to a gene; V was cut back by 6 bases and J by 10 bases. Germline V lookup: CDR1 KGHSH, CDR2 LQKENI. This CDR3 is 11 amino acids long. This chain's CDR3 is CASSETGGAFF. Written as DNA, the CDR3 is TGTGCCAGCTCGGAAACAGGGGGAGCTTTCTTT.

The V gene is TRBV10-1, the J gene TRBJ1-6; tentatively, D is TRBD1 (5 bases). The V end lost 0 bases, the J end lost 3 bases, and 9 bases lay between the germline ends. The CDR3 runs to 16 residues. The germline CDR1 and CDR2 sequences are WNHNN and SYGVQD (reference sequence). In nucleotides, the CDR3 is TGCGCCAGCAGTGAGTCGATCGGGGGCTATAATTCACCCCTCCACTTT. Translation: CASSESIGGYNSPLHF.

The chain employs TRBV11-2 and TRBJ2-7; tentative D call: TRBD2 (5 bases). The V and J ends lost 1 base and 7 bases respectively, with 8 bases between them. CDR1 SGHAT and CDR2 FQNNGV come from the germline V gene. CDR3 length: 12 residues. In DNA form, the CDR3 reads TGTGCCAGCAGCTTAGGTCGAGGGGAGCAGTACTTC. Protein: CASSLGRGEQYF.

CDR3 sequence (DNA): TGCGCCAGCAGTGAGCTCACGAGTCAGCCCCAGCATTTT. Encoded protein: CASSELTSQPQHF. The chain uses TRBV10-1 and TRBJ1-5; the D is unclear. The germline V gene encodes CDR1 WNHNN and CDR2 SYGVQD (reference sequence). This CDR3 comprises 13 residues. The ends were cut back, 2 bases at V and 6 bases at J, with 8 bases in the middle.

This sequence joins TRBV10-3 and TRBJ1-1, with 8 bases matching TRBD1. CDR1 is ENHRY and CDR2 is SYGVKD in the germline V gene. Trimming cost V 4 bases and J 10 bases; bases outside gene matches: 8. The CDR3 is 13 residues long. CDR3 loop: CAISAQGVGGAFF. CDR3 bases: TGTGCCATCAGTGCACAGGGGGTTGGGGGAGCTTTCTTT.

The V call is TRBV6-4, the J call TRBJ2-7; 9 positions match TRBD1. Per germline, CDR1 MRHNA and CDR2 SNTAGT. CDR3 length: 12 amino acids. J gave up 3 bases and V 11 bases, and 5 bases lay outside the gene matches. CDR3 region: CAGYRGHYEQYF. The CDR3 DNA sequence: TGTGCCGGATACAGGGGGCACTACGAGCAGTACTTC.

The V call is TRBV4-1, the J call TRBJ1-3, with D possibly being TRBD1 (6 bases). Germline-derived CDR1 and CDR2 are MGHRA and YSYEKL. The CDR3 covers 17 residues. Trimming took 3 bases from V and 4 from J, leaving 19 bases between them. The CDR3 DNA is TGCGCCAGCAGCCAGGGGGCCTGGCTGGGCCTCGGAAACACCATATATTTT. Protein product: CASSQGAWLGLGNTIYF.

The chain uses TRBV5-1 and TRBJ1-1; D may be TRBD1 (5 bases). V was trimmed by 4 bases and J by 1 base, leaving 14 bases between them. Per the germline V gene, CDR1 is SGHRS and CDR2 is YFSETQ. The CDR3 runs to 15 residues. The CDR3 protein is CASSPPGSENTEAFF. The DNA of the CDR3 is TGCGCCAGCAGCCCCCCAGGGTCGGAGAACACTGAAGCTTTCTTT.

CDR3 in DNA: TGTGCCTGGAGTCCTAGCGGAAAAGCAGATACGCAGTATTTT. Amino acids: CAWSPSGKADTQYF. This chain uses TRBV30 with TRBJ2-3, with 7 bases aligning to TRBD2. V shed 2 bases, J shed 4 bases, and the junction held 6 bases outside the gene matches. Germline CDR1 is GTSNPN and CDR2 is SVGIG (reference sequence). The CDR3 consists of 14 residues.